Below, 24 T cell receptor beta chains from the same sample are listed, as sequenced in a study of beta chain features in type 1 diabetes. No antigens are known for them. As every portion of the isolated RNA was reverse transcribed, the sequencing read expressed TCRB transcripts. Sequenced by immunoSEQ multiplex PCR; TCRdb stores in-frame clones only, minus some. The sample has hundreds of thousands of clones; about 14% are singletons. Study-wide results and caveats: People with Type 1 diabetes carried modestly yet significantly shorter TCRB CDR3s in all four CD4+ subsets.

Sequenced input: naive CD4+ T cells from blood. Receptors were obtained from a man aged 18 to 30 with type 1 diabetes.

A few counts support this clone. The V call is TRBV7-9, the J call TRBJ2-7; TRBD1 is a possible D gene (6 bases). This CDR3 comprises 15 residues. CDR1 SEHNR and CDR2 FQNEAQ come from the germline V gene (reference sequence). V lost 1 base, J lost 5 bases, and 15 bases lay in between. The CDR3 spells CASSLDRAWVNEQYF. CDR3 nucleotides: TGTGCCAGCAGCTTAGACAGGGCCTGGGTTAACGAGCAGTACTTC. The variable domain in full, completed from reference TRBV7-9 and TRBJ2-7, reads DTGVSQNPRHKITKRGQNVTFRCDPISEHNRLYWYRQTLGQGPEFLTYFQNEAQLEKSRLLSDRFSAERPKGSFSTLEIQRTEQGDSAMYLCASSLDRAWVNEQYFGPGTRLTVT.

This clone was seen a few times. The chain employs TRBV7-2 and TRBJ2-1; weak D call: TRBD2 (5 bases). Trimming shortened V by 2 bases and J by 10 bases, and 12 bases separated the two germline ends. This CDR3 is 13 amino acids long. The V gene's germline CDR1 is SGHTA and CDR2 FQGNSA. The CDR3 reads CASSLKSGGEQFF. In DNA form, the CDR3 reads TGTGCCAGCAGCTTAAAATCCGGAGGAGAGCAGTTCTTC.

The sample holds a few counts of this clone. The gene calls are TRBV29-1 and TRBJ2-2, with D perhaps matching TRBD1 or TRBD2 (5 bases each). Germline V gene sequence: CDR1 SQVTM, CDR2 ANQGSEA. CDR3 length: 12 residues. The V end was cut by 3 bases, the J end by 6 bases, with 8 bases between. The CDR3 coding sequence is TGCAGCGTTGACTCGGGGCCCGGGGAGCTGTTTTTT. Protein sequence: CSVDSGPGELFF.

V gene TRBV11-2 combines with J gene TRBJ2-7; 9 nucleotides line up with TRBD1. The CDR3 totals 14 residues. Trimming cost V 3 bases and J 5 bases; bases outside gene matches: 5. Germline V lookup: CDR1 SGHAT, CDR2 FQNNGV. The CDR3 reads CASSLDRGIHEQYF. As DNA, the CDR3 is TGTGCCAGCAGCTTGGACAGGGGCATCCACGAGCAGTACTTC.

The chain has TRBV28 and TRBJ1-5; weak D call: TRBD1 (6 bases). Germline V gives CDR1 MDHEN, CDR2 SYDVKM. Trimming cost V 3 bases and J 5 bases, with 17 bases left between them. The CDR3 loop spans 16 amino acids. CDR3 in amino acids: CASSFRGAGAHQPQHF. CDR3 bases: TGTGCCAGCAGTTTCAGGGGCGCGGGGGCTCATCAGCCCCAGCATTTT.

This clone was observed a handful of times. This rearrangement joins TRBV7-9 to TRBJ1-1, with D possibly matching TRBD1 (6 bases). Germline CDR1 is SEHNR and CDR2 is FQNEAQ (reference sequence). The CDR3 has 18 amino acids. V dropped 3 bases and J dropped 1 base, with 21 bases sitting between them. This CDR3 is CASSFQSMFGGQNTEAFF. The CDR3 bases are TGTGCCAGCAGCTTCCAATCCATGTTTGGGGGACAGAACACTGAAGCTTTCTTT.

CDR3 sequence reads: CASSSPTSGGPYEQYF. CDR3 DNA sequence: TGTGCCAGCAGTTCCCCGACTAGCGGGGGACCCTACGAGCAGTACTTC. The gene calls are TRBV28 and TRBJ2-7; 12 bases match TRBD2. This CDR3 region has 16 residues. Germline CDR1 reads MDHEN; CDR2 reads SYDVKM. Trimming at V came to 4 bases and at J to 2 bases, leaving 6 bases not matched to a gene.

The table lists this clone with a count of one. V is TRBV5-4 and J is TRBJ2-7; 8 bases are shared with TRBD2. From germline, CDR1 is SGHNT and CDR2 YYREEE (reference sequence). Trimming cost V 3 bases and J 2 bases; bases outside gene matches: 7. The CDR3 length is 15 residues. The DNA for the CDR3 is TGTGCCAGCAGCTCCACGGGAGCGGGAGCCTACGAGCAGTACTTC. It specifies CASSSTGAGAYEQYF.

A few counts support this clone. The chain uses TRBV7-3 and TRBJ2-6, with no clear D. CDR1 is SGHTA, CDR2 FQGTGA, per germline. The CDR3 totals 16 residues. V lost 2 bases, J lost 1 base, and 9 bases lay in between. The CDR3 coding sequence is TGTGCCAGCAGCTTATCCCCGTATTCTGGGGCCAACGTCCTGACTTTC. Encoded protein: CASSLSPYSGANVLTF.

This clone was observed a handful of times. J is TRBJ1-1 and V is TRBV7-2; D remains unclear. Germline V lookup: CDR1 SGHTA, CDR2 FQGNSA. The CDR3 runs to 12 residues. V lost 6 bases and J 1 base, leaving 6 bases between the germline ends. The CDR3 is CASSRQNTEAFF. In DNA form, the CDR3 reads TGTGCCAGCAGTCGACAGAACACTGAAGCTTTCTTT.

The chain links TRBV2 to TRBJ1-4; D remains ambiguous. The germline gives CDR1 SNHLY, CDR2 FYNNEI. Trimming left V 3 bases short and J 8 bases short, with 10 bases between. This CDR3 has 13 residues. The CDR3 sequence: CASSEIMREKLFF. The CDR3 DNA follows: TGTGCCAGCAGTGAGATCATGAGGGAAAAACTGTTTTTT.

This chain uses TRBV19 with TRBJ1-1; D uncertain. With 5 bases removed from V and 5 bases from J, the gap between germline ends came to 6 bases. Germline CDR1 is LNHDA and CDR2 is SQIVND (reference sequence). The CDR3 runs 11 residues. CDR3 loop: CASSWRTEAFF. CDR3 DNA sequence: TGTGCCAGTAGTTGGAGGACTGAAGCTTTCTTT.

This chain links TRBV30 with TRBJ1-3; D is undetermined. Germline-derived CDR1 and CDR2 are GTSNPN and SVGIG (reference sequence). Between the trimmed V and J ends, which lost 5 bases and 5 bases, there was a span of 10 bases. This CDR3 is 12 amino acids long. The CDR3 DNA sequence: TGTGCCTGGGGCCTCAGTCGAAACACCATATATTTT. Residues: CAWGLSRNTIYF.

For the CDR3, the DNA is TGCAGCGCTCACGACAGGGGGGAAGCTTTCTTT. Its translation: CSAHDRGEAFF. This chain uses TRBV29-1 with TRBJ1-1; the match to TRBD1 covers 9 bases. V lost 7 bases, J lost 8 bases, and 5 bases stayed unmatched. Germline V gene lookup returns CDR1 SQVTM and CDR2 ANQGSEA. The CDR3 is made up of 11 amino acids. The full variable domain, completed using reference TRBV29-1 and TRBJ1-1, is SAVISQKPSRDICQRGTSLTIQCQVDSQVTMMFWYRQQPGQSLTLIATANQGSEATYESGFVIDKFPISRPNLTFSTLTVSNMSPEDSSIYLCSAHDRGEAFFGQGTRLTVV.

In the case of this clone: Other DNA sequences within the sample encode an identical CDR3. The chain has TRBV5-1 and TRBJ2-7, with 10 nucleotides matching TRBD1. Germline CDR1 SGHRS, CDR2 YFSETQ. V shed 3 bases and J 2 bases; nucleotides not matched to a gene: 2. The CDR3 spans 14 residues. CDR3 amino acids: CASSWDRGPYEQYF. The CDR3 region has the DNA TGCGCCAGCAGCTGGGACAGGGGACCCTACGAGCAGTACTTC.

This clone has just a few counts. The chain uses TRBV7-2 and TRBJ2-2; 9 bases fit TRBD2. The CDR3 totals 15 residues. CDR1 is SGHTA, CDR2 FQGNSA, per germline. The trim removed 5 bases at V and 5 bases at J, leaving 6 bases unmatched. For the CDR3, the DNA is TGTGCCAGCAGCGGGCGGGAGGGCCGTACCGGGGAGCTGTTTTTT. It yields the protein CASSGREGRTGELFF.

The chain is built from TRBV6-6 and TRBJ1-2; D unresolved. Germline V gene lookup returns CDR1 MNHNY and CDR2 SVGAGI (reference sequence). V lost 4 bases and J 1 base, leaving 13 bases between the germline ends. The length of the CDR3 is 15 residues. CDR3 sequence (DNA): TGTGCCAGCAGTTCTCGCGAAGGGCTTAACTATGGCTACACCTTC. It translates to CASSSREGLNYGYTF.

This clone was seen only a few times. The chain recombines TRBV2 with TRBJ1-1; possibly TRBD1 for D (6 bases). The CDR3 length is 15 residues. Germline V gives CDR1 SNHLY, CDR2 FYNNEI. V was trimmed by 4 bases and J by 3 bases, leaving 15 bases between them. The chain's CDR3 is CASSVVDSLYTEAFF. CDR3 coding DNA: TGTGCCAGCAGTGTTGTGGACAGCTTGTACACTGAAGCTTTCTTT.

This clone was detected only a few times. The chain recombines TRBV29-1 with TRBJ1-1; possibly TRBD1 for D (5 bases). The CDR3 totals 12 residues. V was trimmed by 2 bases and J by 8 bases, leaving 12 bases between them. Germline CDR1 and CDR2: SQVTM and ANQGSEA. The CDR3 protein is CSVEFLTAEAFF. For the CDR3, the DNA is TGCAGCGTTGAATTTCTGACAGCCGAAGCTTTCTTT. The variable domain in full, with the rest retrieved from reference TRBV29-1 and TRBJ1-1, is SAVISQKPSRDICQRGTSLTIQCQVDSQVTMMFWYRQQPGQSLTLIATANQGSEATYESGFVIDKFPISRPNLTFSTLTVSNMSPEDSSIYLCSVEFLTAEAFFGQGTRLTVV.

V usage is TRBV29-1 and J usage is TRBJ2-3; D gene ambiguous. Trimming pared 0 bases from V and 8 bases from J, leaving 12 bases between. The CDR3 loop spans 13 amino acids. The germline gives CDR1 SQVTM, CDR2 ANQGSEA. CDR3 loop: CSVEDHALATQYF. The CDR3 coding sequence is TGCAGCGTTGAAGATCATGCCCTGGCTACGCAGTATTTT.

The chain couples TRBV30 to TRBJ1-6; D unresolved. With 1 base removed from V and 11 bases from J, the gap between germline ends came to 9 bases. Looked up from germline, CDR1 is GTSNPN and CDR2 is SVGIG (reference sequence). The CDR3 spans 12 residues. The CDR3 DNA sequence: TGTGCCTGGAGTGAACAGTCCGCACCCCTCCACTTT. Protein product: CAWSEQSAPLHF.

In this sample, this clone turned up a few times. The gene calls are TRBV29-1 and TRBJ1-1; no clear D gene. This CDR3 has 14 residues. Trimming took 6 bases from V and 1 from J, leaving 15 bases between them. Per germline, CDR1 SQVTM and CDR2 ANQGSEA. CDR3 region: CSVALVLPNTEAFF. CDR3 bases: TGCAGCGTCGCCCTGGTGTTACCGAACACTGAAGCTTTCTTT.

The V call is TRBV19, the J call TRBJ1-2; no firm D call. Germline V lookup: CDR1 LNHDA, CDR2 SQIVND (reference sequence). The CDR3 sequence is 13 residues long. V gave up 9 bases and J gave up 4 bases, with 15 bases separating them. CDR3 sequence: CASRVADLYGYTF. DNA of the CDR3: TGTGCCAGCCGTGTGGCCGACCTCTATGGCTACACCTTC. Looking up the rest from reference TRBV19 and TRBJ1-2 gives the full variable domain: DGGITQSPKYLFRKEGQNVTLSCEQNLNHDAMYWYRQDPGQGLRLIYYSQIVNDFQKGDIAEGYSVSREKKESFPLTVTSAQKNPTAFYLCASRVADLYGYTFGSGTRLTVV.

There are a few counts of this clone. The chain combines TRBV25-1 with TRBJ1-4; no firm D call. V lost 4 bases and J lost 5, with 14 bases in between. Germline values: CDR1 MGHDK, CDR2 SYGVNS. The CDR3 loop spans 15 amino acids. The CDR3 region has the DNA TGTGCCAGCAGTGGAGGAGGACGGGCAAATGAAAAACTGTTTTTT. As protein: CASSGGGRANEKLFF.